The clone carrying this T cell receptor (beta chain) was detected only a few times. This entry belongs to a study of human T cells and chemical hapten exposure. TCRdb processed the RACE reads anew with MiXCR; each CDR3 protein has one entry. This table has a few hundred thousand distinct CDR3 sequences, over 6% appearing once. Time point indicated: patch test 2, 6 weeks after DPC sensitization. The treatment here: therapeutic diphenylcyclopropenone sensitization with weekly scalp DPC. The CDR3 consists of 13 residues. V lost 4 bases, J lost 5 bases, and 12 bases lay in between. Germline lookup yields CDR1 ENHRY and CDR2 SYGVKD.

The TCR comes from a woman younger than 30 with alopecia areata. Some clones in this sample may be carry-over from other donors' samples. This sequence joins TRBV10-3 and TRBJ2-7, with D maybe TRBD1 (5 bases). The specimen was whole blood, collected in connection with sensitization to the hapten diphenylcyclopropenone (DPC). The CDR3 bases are TGTGCCATCAGTGTAAGGGGATCGAACGAGCAGTACTTC. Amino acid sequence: CAISVRGSNEQYF.